The T cell receptor (beta chain) under discussion was sequenced for a study of T cell responses to AZD1222 COVID-19 vaccine. Study-wide findings and caveats: Without day 14 samples, only post-peak T cell repertoires were studied.

As regards this clone: Its antigen is not identified.

Sequenced by immunoSEQ multiplex PCR; TCRdb stores in-frame clones only, minus some. The data show approximately 83,000 clones, 75% to 95% seen once. This CDR3 is built from 12 residues. V lost 4 bases and J 2 bases, leaving 6 bases between the germline ends. CDR1 is SGHRS, CDR2 YFSETQ, per germline. The specimen comprised peripheral blood, sampled on day 0 of MenACWY control vaccination. This chain connects TRBV5-1 to TRBJ2-5; the D gene is possibly TRBD1 (5 bases). The clonotype comes from an adult in good health. Here the CDR3 DNA reads TGCGCCAGCAGCAGGGGACAAGAGACCCAGTACTTC. Amino acid sequence: CASSRGQETQYF.